These 21 T cell receptor beta chains were all obtained from the same sample, sequenced in a study of shared clonotypes between healthy human individuals. Clones were read by immunoSEQ multiplex PCR, and TCRdb kept only the in-frame ones, dropping some. The sample consists of a few million clones, 93% of them appearing once. The material sequenced was naive CD4+ T cells from PBMCs. Indicated subset: CD45RA+ positively selected. The receptors were gathered from a man between 18 and 29 years old in good health. Some clones in this sample may be carry-over from other donors' samples.

This chain connects TRBV7-2 to TRBJ1-2, with no clear D. CDR3 length: 12 amino acids. Germline CDR1 is SGHTA and CDR2 is FQGNSA. V was clipped by 5 bases and J by 7 bases, with 11 bases between them. The CDR3 DNA reads TGTGCCAGCAGCCGGGTTGGAGGTGGCTACACCTTC. The encoded protein is CASSRVGGGYTF.

This clone was seen a single time. The V gene is TRBV7-2, the J gene TRBJ1-4; tentatively, D is TRBD1 (6 bases). CDR1 SGHTA and CDR2 FQGNSA come from the germline V gene. The CDR3 is 15 amino acids. Trimming took 6 bases from V and 10 from J, leaving 21 bases between them. This CDR3 is CASRPIQGGIGKLFF. DNA of the CDR3: TGTGCCAGCAGACCAATACAGGGAGGGATAGGAAAACTGTTTTTT.

The chain is built from TRBV29-1 and TRBJ1-2; D not certain. Germline-derived CDR1 and CDR2 are SQVTM and ANQGSEA. This CDR3 has 13 residues. Trimming stripped 3 bases from V and 0 bases from J, with 8 bases between. The CDR3 sequence: CSVDSVTNYGYTF. The CDR3, as DNA: TGCAGCGTTGACTCAGTGACTAACTATGGCTACACCTTC.

V is TRBV7-2 and J is TRBJ1-4; 8 nucleotides line up with TRBD1. Germline V gene lookup returns CDR1 SGHTA and CDR2 FQGNSA. J lost 8 bases, V lost 6 bases, and 8 bases had no gene match. The length of the CDR3 is 14 residues. The CDR3 DNA follows: TGTGCCAGCAGACTCCAGGGGGCATCGGAAAAACTGTTTTTT. Protein product: CASRLQGASEKLFF.

The J gene is TRBJ2-5, the V gene TRBV7-2; 10 positions agree with TRBD2. The CDR3 covers 15 residues. The V and J ends lost 6 bases and 3 bases, in that order; junction bases with no gene match: 7. CDR1 and CDR2 from the germline V gene are SGHTA and FQGNSA. In nucleotides, the CDR3 is TGTGCCAGCAGGGCTCGGCTAGCGGGAGAAGAGACCCAGTACTTC. Encoded protein: CASRARLAGEETQYF.

The chain links TRBV28 to TRBJ1-5; 7 nucleotides align to TRBD1. The germline V gene encodes CDR1 MDHEN and CDR2 SYDVKM. Trimming at V came to 7 bases and at J to 7 bases, leaving 10 bases not matched to a gene. CDR3 length equals 14 residues. This CDR3 is CASTSRQGIQPQHF. DNA for the CDR3: TGTGCCAGCACGAGTCGACAGGGAATACAGCCCCAGCATTTT.

The chain is built from TRBV30 and TRBJ2-7; D is possibly TRBD1 (5 bases). This CDR3 has 13 residues. The V and J ends lost 0 bases and 6 bases respectively, with 12 bases between them. In germline, CDR1 is GTSNPN, CDR2 SVGIG (reference sequence). CDR3 in amino acids: CAWSVGAGSEQYF. The DNA for the CDR3 is TGTGCCTGGAGTGTTGGGGCTGGGTCCGAGCAGTACTTC.

A word on this clone: The same CDR3 can be traced to other DNA sequences in this sample. The rearrangement uses TRBV9 and TRBJ1-2, with 7 bases aligning to TRBD1. Germline-derived CDR1 and CDR2 are SGDLS and YYNGEE. V lost 0 bases and J lost 2; bases outside the gene matches: 1. The length of the CDR3 is 14 residues. The CDR3 here is CASSVGTGNYGYTF. CDR3 DNA sequence: TGTGCCAGCAGCGTAGGGACAGGCAACTATGGCTACACCTTC.

This chain uses TRBV29-1 with TRBJ2-7; tentatively, D is TRBD1 or TRBD2 (5 bases each). Germline CDR1 SQVTM, CDR2 ANQGSEA. V was trimmed by 3 bases and J by 5 bases, leaving 11 bases between them. This CDR3 spans 12 amino acids. CDR3 sequence (DNA): TGCAGCGTTGACGAGGGGACCGACGAGCAGTACTTC. Translating gives CSVDEGTDEQYF.

The J gene is TRBJ2-3, the V gene TRBV18; 10 nucleotides align to TRBD1. V gave up 2 bases and J gave up 4 bases; unmatched junction bases: 9. CDR3 length equals 17 residues. Per germline, CDR1 KGHSH and CDR2 LQKENI. The CDR3 DNA reads TGTGCCAGCTCACCAGCGTCGGGACAGGGGTGGGCAGATACGCAGTATTTT. This sequence encodes CASSPASGQGWADTQYF.

This chain joins TRBV28 and TRBJ1-5, with D perhaps TRBD1 (5 bases). Trimming removed 6 bases at V and 3 bases at J, with 9 bases between. Germline lookup yields CDR1 MDHEN and CDR2 SYDVKM. The CDR3 contains 13 residues. The CDR3 reads CASRETVNQPQHF. CDR3 DNA sequence: TGTGCCAGCAGGGAGACAGTCAATCAGCCCCAGCATTTT.

The chain recombines TRBV30 with TRBJ2-5; weak D call: TRBD2 (6 bases). Germline CDR1 and CDR2: GTSNPN and SVGIG (reference sequence). The CDR3 sequence is 14 residues long. V was clipped by 8 bases and J by 0 bases, with 16 bases between them. The CDR3 sequence: CAGAGHLYQETQYF. The CDR3 DNA reads as TGTGCCGGGGCGGGGCACCTGTACCAAGAGACCCAGTACTTC.

The J gene is TRBJ1-3, the V gene TRBV27, with D perhaps TRBD1 (5 bases). The germline V and J ends were trimmed by 2 bases and 8 bases, with 16 bases remaining between them. The germline V gene encodes CDR1 MNHEY and CDR2 SMNVEV (reference sequence). The CDR3 has 15 amino acids. The CDR3 DNA follows: TGTGCCAGCAGTTTACTGGGGCACTTTGGGGACACCATATATTTT. Translated: CASSLLGHFGDTIYF.

The chain recombines TRBV19 with TRBJ1-4, with 7 bases aligning to TRBD1. The V gene end was trimmed by 6 bases and the J gene end by 4 bases; junction bases not matched to a gene: 5. The CDR3 covers 14 residues. Germline V gene lookup returns CDR1 LNHDA and CDR2 SQIVND (reference sequence). The CDR3 DNA is TGTGCCAGTAGCCTGACAGGGTTTAATGAAAAACTGTTTTTT. Its protein is CASSLTGFNEKLFF.

The chain uses TRBV6-5 and TRBJ2-5, with 10 positions matching TRBD2. CDR1 and CDR2 from the germline V gene are MNHEY and SVGAGI. CDR3 length: 16 amino acids. V shed 0 bases, J shed 4 bases, and the junction held 5 bases outside the gene matches. CDR3 amino acids: CASSYSGTSAGETQYF. DNA for the CDR3: TGTGCCAGCAGTTACTCCGGGACTAGCGCAGGAGAGACCCAGTACTTC.

The V call is TRBV11-2, the J call TRBJ2-1; 7 bases align to TRBD2. The CDR3 is 16 amino acids. V trimming: 2 bases; J trimming: 5 bases; junction bases outside the gene matches: 9. Germline CDR1 reads SGHAT; CDR2 reads FQNNGV. CDR3 amino acids: CASSLLPSGTHNEQFF. The CDR3 coding sequence is TGTGCCAGCAGCTTACTACCGAGCGGGACCCACAATGAGCAGTTCTTC.

The CDR3 protein is CASSLTGTGASGQETQYF. The CDR3 coding sequence is TGTGCCAGCAGCCTCACCGGGACAGGGGCCTCGGGGCAAGAGACCCAGTACTTC. The chain recombines TRBV7-3 with TRBJ2-5; TRBD1 matches 10 bases. The CDR3 loop spans 18 amino acids. Germline CDR1 and CDR2: SGHTA and FQGTGA. V was clipped by 5 bases and J by 2 bases; unmatched bases: 14.

This clone was seen once. The chain combines TRBV12-5 with TRBJ2-1; either TRBD1 or TRBD2 may supply D (5 bases each). CDR1 LGHNT and CDR2 FRNRAP come from the germline V gene. The CDR3 totals 16 residues. Trimming pared 6 bases from V and 9 bases from J, leaving 24 bases between. The CDR3, as DNA: TGTGCTAGTGGGGCCCGAGGGTTTGGGGCCTATAGTGAGCAGTTCTTC. Translation gives CASGARGFGAYSEQFF.

This rearrangement joins TRBV5-1 to TRBJ2-7; 8 bases agree with TRBD2. Germline lookup yields CDR1 SGHRS and CDR2 YFSETQ. The CDR3 extends over 14 amino acids. Trimming removed 2 bases from V and 2 bases from J; junction bases left unmatched: 3. The CDR3 here is CASSFSGIAYEQYF. The DNA for the CDR3 is TGCGCCAGCAGCTTTAGCGGGATCGCCTACGAGCAGTACTTC.

Note on this clone: The sample has other DNA sequences that encode this CDR3 too. V is TRBV7-9 and J is TRBJ2-3; D remains ambiguous. The CDR3 is made up of 14 amino acids. Trimming pared 1 base from V and 0 bases from J, leaving 5 bases between. CDR1 SEHNR and CDR2 FQNEAQ come from the germline V gene (reference sequence). CDR3 nucleotide sequence: TGTGCCAGCAGCTTAGTAAGGAGCACAGATACGCAGTATTTT. Its protein product is CASSLVRSTDTQYF.

The chain has TRBV30 and TRBJ1-5; no firm D call. The germline V gene has CDR1 GTSNPN and CDR2 SVGIG (reference sequence). This CDR3 has 11 amino acids. Trimming removed 2 bases from V and 7 bases from J, with 6 bases in between. The CDR3 coding sequence is TGTGCCTGGAGTTCGGGACAGCCCCAGCATTTT. Its translation is CAWSSGQPQHF.